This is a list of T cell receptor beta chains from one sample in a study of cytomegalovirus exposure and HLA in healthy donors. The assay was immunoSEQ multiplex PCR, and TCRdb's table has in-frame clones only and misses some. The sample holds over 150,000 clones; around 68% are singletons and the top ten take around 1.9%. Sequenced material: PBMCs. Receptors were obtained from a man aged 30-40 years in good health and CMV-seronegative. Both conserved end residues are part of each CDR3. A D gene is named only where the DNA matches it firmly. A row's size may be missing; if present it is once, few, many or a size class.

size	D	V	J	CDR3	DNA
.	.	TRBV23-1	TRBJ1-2	CASSLEATNYGYTF	TGCGCCAGCAGTCTTGAAGCTACTAACTATGGCTACACCTTC
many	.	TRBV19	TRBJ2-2	CASSTWENRAGELFF	TGTGCCAGTAGCACCTGGGAGAATCGGGCCGGGGAGCTGTTTTTT
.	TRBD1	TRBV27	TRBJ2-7	CASSANRGLGYEQYF	TGTGCCAGCAGTGCGAACAGGGGGCTCGGGTACGAGCAGTACTTC
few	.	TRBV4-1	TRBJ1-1	CASSHRSWAQGGTEAFF	TGCGCCAGCAGCCACCGGTCTTGGGCACAGGGCGGCACTGAAGCTTTCTTT
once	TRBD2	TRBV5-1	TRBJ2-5	CASSLGPSGGAAETQYF	TGCGCCAGCAGCTTGGGACCGAGCGGGGGGGCAGCAGAGACCCAGTACTTC
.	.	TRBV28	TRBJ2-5	CASSFFSPQTQGGIGTQYF	TGTGCCAGCAGTTTTTTCAGCCCTCAGACTCAAGGGGGTATCGGGACCCAGTACTTC
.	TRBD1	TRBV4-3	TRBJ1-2	CASSQDGTGGHEGYTF	TGCGCCAGCAGCCAAGACGGGACAGGGGGTCATGAGGGCTACACCTTC
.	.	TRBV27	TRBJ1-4	CASSLPTPEGTSSTNEKLFF	TGTGCCAGCAGTCTACCTACCCCCGAGGGCACTAGTTCAACTAATGAAAAACTGTTTTTT
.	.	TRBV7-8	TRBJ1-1	CASTLGGENTEAFF	TGTGCCAGCACCCTGGGAGGGGAAAACACTGAAGCTTTCTTT
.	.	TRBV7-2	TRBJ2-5	CASSFTGYRETQYF	TGTGCCAGCAGCTTTACAGGGTATAGGGAGACCCAGTACTTC
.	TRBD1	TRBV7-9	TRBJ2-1	CASSGPGTGGRPYNEQFF	TGTGCCAGCAGCGGGCCGGGGACAGGGGGCAGACCCTACAATGAGCAGTTCTTC
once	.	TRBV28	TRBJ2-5	CATNGVYETQYF	TGTGCCACCAACGGGGTTTACGAGACCCAGTACTTC
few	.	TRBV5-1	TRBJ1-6	CASSSQTGNNSPLHF	TGCGCCAGCAGCTCACAGACAGGAAATAATTCACCCCTCCACTTT
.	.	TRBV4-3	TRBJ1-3	CASSPTLPVFGNTIYF	TGCGCCAGCAGCCCGACTTTGCCTGTCTTTGGAAACACCATATATTTT
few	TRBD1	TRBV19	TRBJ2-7	CASSIDRDILEQYF	TGTGCCAGTAGTATTGACAGGGATATCCTCGAGCAGTACTTC
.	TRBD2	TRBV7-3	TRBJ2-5	CASSYPGLAGAGETQYF	TGTGCCAGCAGTTATCCGGGACTAGCGGGGGCCGGGGAGACCCAGTACTTC
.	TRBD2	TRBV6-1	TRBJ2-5	CASSETQRGGRETQYF	TGTGCCAGCAGTGAAACCCAGCGGGGGGGTCGAGAGACCCAGTACTTC
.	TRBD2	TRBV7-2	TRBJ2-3	CASSSTSGVITDTQYF	TGTGCCAGCAGCTCGACTAGCGGGGTGATCACAGATACGCAGTATTTT
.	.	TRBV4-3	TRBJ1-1	CASSQLRGTAFF	TGCGCCAGCAGCCAGCTTAGGGGGACAGCTTTCTTT
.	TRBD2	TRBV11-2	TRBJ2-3	CASSLLAGSDTQYF	TGTGCCAGCAGCTTACTAGCGGGGTCCGATACGCAGTATTTT
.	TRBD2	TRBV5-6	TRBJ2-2	CASSLAGGPSSGELFF	TGTGCCAGCAGCTTGGCGGGGGGGCCCTCATCGGGGGAGCTGTTTTTT
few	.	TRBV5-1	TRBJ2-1	CASSLGGAPRNEQFF	TGCGCCAGCAGCTTGGGTGGGGCCCCCCGCAATGAGCAGTTCTTC
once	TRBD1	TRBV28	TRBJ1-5	CASSLSYRGLWQPQHF	TGTGCCAGCAGTTTATCGTACAGGGGGTTGTGGCAGCCCCAGCATTTT
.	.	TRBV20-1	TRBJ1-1	CSAPTATEAFF	TGCAGTGCCCCGACAGCTACTGAAGCTTTCTTT
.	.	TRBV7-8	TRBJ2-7	CASSLAGVGYEQYF	TGTGCCAGCAGCTTAGCCGGGGTTGGGTACGAGCAGTACTTC
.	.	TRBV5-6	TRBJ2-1	CASSGPGLFLWGDIEQFF	TGTGCCAGCAGCGGCCCGGGACTTTTCTTATGGGGAGATATAGAGCAGTTCTTC
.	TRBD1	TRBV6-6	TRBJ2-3	CASRPDRGPADTQYF	TGTGCCAGCAGGCCGGACAGGGGACCCGCGGATACGCAGTATTTT
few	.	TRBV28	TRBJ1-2	CASSFLSGGHGYTF	TGTGCCAGCAGTTTCTTGTCCGGGGGACATGGCTACACCTTC
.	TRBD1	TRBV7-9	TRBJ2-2	CASSSGQGITGELFF	TGTGCCAGCAGCTCGGGACAGGGCATCACCGGGGAGCTGTTTTTT
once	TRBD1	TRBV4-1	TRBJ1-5	CASSQELGQGYSNQPQHF	TGCGCCAGCAGCCAAGAACTGGGACAGGGGTATAGCAATCAGCCCCAGCATTTT
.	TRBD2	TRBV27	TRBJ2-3	CASTRTSGGTDTQYF	TGTGCCAGCACCAGGACTAGCGGGGGGACAGATACGCAGTATTTT
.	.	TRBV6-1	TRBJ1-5	CASNPDRMSNQPQHF	TGTGCCAGCAATCCTGACAGGATGAGCAATCAGCCCCAGCATTTT
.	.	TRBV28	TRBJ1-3	CASSLRATRNTIYF	TGTGCCAGCAGTCTCAGGGCCACGCGAAACACCATATATTTT
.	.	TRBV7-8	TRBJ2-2	CASSLGTPNTGELFF	TGTGCCAGCAGCTTAGGGACACCGAACACCGGGGAGCTGTTTTTT
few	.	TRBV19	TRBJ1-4	CASAAGAEEHEKLFF	TGTGCCAGTGCAGCAGGGGCTGAGGAGCATGAAAAACTGTTTTTT
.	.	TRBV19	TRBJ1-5	CASSRREPNQPQHF	TGTGCCAGTAGTAGGAGGGAGCCCAATCAGCCCCAGCATTTT
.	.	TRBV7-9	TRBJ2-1	CASSLVPGEAYNEQFF	TGTGCCAGCAGCTTAGTCCCCGGGGAGGCCTACAATGAGCAGTTCTTC
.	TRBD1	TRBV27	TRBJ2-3	CASSRTGVTDTQYF	TGTGCCAGCAGCCGGACAGGAGTCACAGATACGCAGTATTTT
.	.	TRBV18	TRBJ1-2	CASSPGQDYGYTF	TGTGCCAGCTCACCGGGGCAAGACTATGGCTACACCTTC
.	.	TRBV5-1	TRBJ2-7	CASSLAGGAYEQYF	TGCGCCAGCAGCTTGGCCGGCGGCGCCTACGAGCAGTATTTC